The 27 T cell receptor beta chains given below trace back to one sample, sequenced in a study of shared clonotypes between healthy human individuals (dated by TCRdb to between 2020 and 2021). The receptor library was made with the immunoSEQ multiplex PCR assay. TCRdb took this table from immuneACCESS and kept in-frame rearrangements with V and J called. Such tables lack part of the clones; where checked against another copy, unresolved V genes explain under half of the gap, and the rest is unexplained. Recorded for this sample are fewer than 100,000 clones; roughly two thirds of them occurred a single time. Clones ranked in the top ten supply 40% to 45% of the sample. The sequenced material came from memory CD8+ T cells sorted from blood. The sample's cell subset or site label, in plain terms: CD45RO+ cells pooled with CCR7-negative TemRA cells. These receptors were obtained from a man between 25 and 39 years old in good health.

Many counts were recorded for this clone. The same CDR3 can be traced to other DNA sequences in this sample. The chain combines TRBV6-4 with TRBJ2-3, with 10 bases lining up with TRBD2. The V gene's germline CDR1 is MRHNA and CDR2 SNTAGT. The CDR3 is 15 amino acids. Trimming cost V 5 bases and J 0 bases; bases outside gene matches: 2. CDR3 residues: CASSLTSGSTDTQYF. The CDR3, as DNA: TGTGCCAGCAGTTTGACTAGCGGGAGCACAGATACGCAGTATTTT.

This rearrangement joins TRBV25-1 to TRBJ2-1; 8 bases are shared with TRBD1. Trimming cost V 2 bases and J 6 bases; bases outside gene matches: 0. CDR3 length equals 13 residues. In germline, CDR1 is MGHDK, CDR2 SYGVNS. CDR3 coding DNA: TGTGCCAGCAGTGAAGACAGGGGCAATGAGCAGTTCTTC. Amino acids: CASSEDRGNEQFF.

This chain uses TRBV5-4 with TRBJ1-2; maybe TRBD1 (5 bases). Germline-derived CDR1 and CDR2 are SGHNT and YYREEE (reference sequence). CDR3 size: 15 residues. The germline V and J ends were trimmed by 0 bases and 5 bases, with 14 bases remaining between them. The CDR3 here is CASSLAQGVGYGYTF. For the CDR3, the DNA is TGTGCCAGCAGCTTGGCGCAGGGAGTAGGGTATGGCTACACCTTC.

This rearrangement joins TRBV7-3 to TRBJ2-2; 9 positions agree with TRBD2. The trim removed 2 bases at V and 8 bases at J, leaving 6 bases unmatched. The CDR3 runs 15 residues. Germline CDR1 is SGHTA and CDR2 is FQGTGA. The CDR3 bases are TGTGCCAGCAGCTTATTAGCGGGAGCACCGGGGGAGCTGTTTTTT. It specifies CASSLLAGAPGELFF. The entire variable domain, with the rest obtained from reference TRBV7-3 and TRBJ2-2, is as follows: GAGVSQTPSNKVTEKGKYVELRCDPISGHTALYWYRQSLGQGPEFLIYFQGTGAADDSGLPNDRFFAVRPEGSVSTLKIQRTERGDSAVYLCASSLLAGAPGELFFGEGSRLTVL.

The CDR3 DNA follows: TGTGCCAGCAGTGAGTGGGGTACCTACGAGCAGTACTTC. It is translated as CASSEWGTYEQYF. This sequence joins TRBV2 and TRBJ2-7; D gene unclear. Germline V gene lookup returns CDR1 SNHLY and CDR2 FYNNEI. The CDR3 runs 13 residues. V lost 3 bases to trimming and J lost 2 bases, with 8 bases between them.

The chain links TRBV5-1 to TRBJ2-2; no clear D. In germline, CDR1 is SGHRS, CDR2 YFSETQ. This CDR3 is built from 13 residues. The V end was cut by 2 bases, the J end by 2 bases, with 4 bases between. CDR3 protein: CASSFLNTGELFF. For the CDR3, the DNA is TGCGCCAGCAGCTTCCTTAACACCGGGGAGCTGTTTTTT.

This clone has only a few counts. The chain links TRBV6-5 to TRBJ1-2; D not resolved. V was cut by 11 bases and J by 3 bases, with 13 bases left in between. The CDR3 covers 12 residues. In germline, CDR1 is MNHEY, CDR2 SVGAGI. The CDR3 region has the DNA TGTGCCCTAAGGGCCCTGGACTATGGCTACACCTTC. Translated: CALRALDYGYTF.

To note about this clone: Mismatch with germline at one junction end may stem from a read error. The J gene is TRBJ1-1, the V gene TRBV18, with D unclear. This CDR3 spans 15 amino acids. CDR1 is KGHSH, CDR2 LQKENI, per germline. The CDR3 DNA sequence: TGTGCCAGCTCACCACCCATGGGGATGAAGACTGAAGCTTTCTTT. It translates to CASSPPMGMKTEAFF. The full variable domain, completed using reference TRBV18 and TRBJ1-1, is NAGVMQNPRHLVRRRGQEARLRCSPMKGHSHVYWYRQLPEEGLKFMVYLQKENIIDESGMPKERFSAEFPKEGPSILRIQQVVRGDSAAYFCASSPPMGMKTEAFFGQGTRLTVV.

To note about this clone: A read error may produce the germline difference seen at one junction end. CDR3 sequence: CATSRVGADYVQYF. The DNA of the CDR3 is TGTGCCACCAGCAGAGTGGGGGCCGACTACGTGCAGTACTTC. This chain joins TRBV15 and TRBJ2-7, with D perhaps TRBD1 (6 bases). Germline CDR1 reads LNHNV; CDR2 reads YYDKDF (reference sequence). This CDR3 has 14 amino acids.

V is TRBV7-2 and J is TRBJ2-7, with D tentatively TRBD1 or TRBD2 (5 bases each). Germline V gene data show CDR1 as SGHTA and CDR2 as FQGNSA. CDR3 length: 15 residues. Trimming stripped 5 bases from V and 5 bases from J, with 19 bases between. The CDR3: CASSPGTVGAHEQYF. The CDR3, as DNA: TGTGCCAGCAGCCCGGGGACGGTGGGAGCCCACGAGCAGTACTTC.

This clone has a count of ten or more. Other nucleotide sequences in the sample specify the same CDR3. V is TRBV10-3 and J is TRBJ2-3, with TRBD2 identical over 7 bases. With V trimmed by 3 bases and J by 3 bases, 3 bases remained unmatched. Germline CDR1 and CDR2: ENHRY and SYGVKD. The CDR3 covers 14 residues. As DNA, the CDR3 is TGTGCCATCAGTGAAGGGCGGGAGACAGATACGCAGTATTTT. Translation: CAISEGRETDTQYF.

The rearrangement links TRBV25-1 to TRBJ2-7, with 8 nucleotides matching TRBD2. Trimming at V came to 4 bases and at J to 4 bases, leaving 9 bases not matched to a gene. CDR1 and CDR2 (germline): MGHDK, SYGVNS. This CDR3 has 15 residues. CDR3 in amino acids: CASSGRAGVGYEQYF. Here the CDR3 DNA reads TGTGCCAGCAGTGGCCGAGCGGGAGTTGGGTACGAGCAGTACTTC.

The chain joins TRBV12-2 to TRBJ1-2. TRBV12-2 is tagged as a pseudogene. The CDR3 is 16 amino acids. This CDR3 reads CASRLVPFRRCYGYTF. Written as DNA, the CDR3 is TGTGCAAGTCGCTTAGTCCCCTTCAGGCGGTGCTATGGCTACACCTTC.

This clone was seen a handful of times. The V and J genes are TRBV21-1 and TRBJ1-2. TRBV21-1 is termed a pseudogene. The CDR3 has 15 residues. CDR3: CASSKQRTEDYGYTF. CDR3 sequence (DNA): TGTGCCAGCAGCAAACAGCGGACCGAAGACTATGGCTACACCTTC.

J is TRBJ2-1 and V is TRBV27; 7 nucleotides align to TRBD2. The CDR3 is 17 residues long. Trimming removed 1 base from V and 6 bases from J; junction bases left unmatched: 12. CDR1 is MNHEY, CDR2 SMNVEV, per germline (reference sequence). CDR3 sequence reads: CASSLYGGRDLRNEQFF. The CDR3 DNA sequence: TGTGCCAGCAGTTTATACGGCGGGAGAGATCTGCGCAATGAGCAGTTCTTC.

The CDR3 region is CASLISNEQFF. CDR3 nucleotides: TGTGCCAGCTTAATCTCTAATGAGCAGTTCTTC. The chain couples TRBV2 to TRBJ2-1; D is uncertain. The CDR3 runs to 11 residues. V was cut by 8 bases and J by 7 bases, with 9 bases left in between. Germline CDR1 is SNHLY and CDR2 is FYNNEI.

The J gene is TRBJ2-7, the V gene TRBV28; no reliable D call. The CDR3 runs to 14 residues. Trimming took 3 bases from V and 2 from J, leaving 11 bases between them. Germline CDR1 is MDHEN and CDR2 is SYDVKM. CDR3 nucleotides: TGTGCCAGCAGTTTGCTGTCATCAGCCTACGAGCAGTACTTC. Residues: CASSLLSSAYEQYF.

The V gene is TRBV9, the J gene TRBJ1-5; D remains ambiguous. Germline loops: CDR1 SGDLS, CDR2 YYNGEE. The CDR3 is 15 residues long. Trimming took 1 base from V and 0 from J, leaving 8 bases between them. The CDR3 is CASSVNALSNQPQHF. In DNA, the CDR3 is TGTGCCAGCAGCGTAAACGCACTTAGCAATCAGCCCCAGCATTTT.

This chain joins TRBV9 and TRBJ2-5; a possible D gene is TRBD1 (6 bases). V was trimmed by 5 bases and J by 3 bases, leaving 17 bases between them. CDR1 SGDLS and CDR2 YYNGEE come from the germline V gene. The CDR3 runs to 15 residues. The CDR3 DNA sequence: TGTGCCAGCAGTCCAATAGGGGGTTGGGAAGAGACCCAGTACTTC. Translated: CASSPIGGWEETQYF.

V gene TRBV5-1 combines with J gene TRBJ2-1, with 8 bases identical to TRBD1. The CDR3 length is 15 residues. CDR1 is SGHRS, CDR2 YFSETQ, per germline. Trimming took 4 bases from V and 1 from J; bases not matched to a gene: 4. CDR3 sequence (DNA): TGCGCCAGCAGCCAACGACAGGGGTCCTACAATGAGCAGTTCTTC. Translated: CASSQRQGSYNEQFF.

V gene TRBV9 combines with J gene TRBJ2-7; TRBD2 is a possible D gene (6 bases). Trimming took 1 base from V and 3 from J, leaving 14 bases between them. The germline gives CDR1 SGDLS, CDR2 YYNGEE. The CDR3 has 15 residues. CDR3 region: CASSVHGTSNYEQYF. CDR3 sequence (DNA): TGTGCCAGCAGCGTACATGGGACTTCTAACTACGAGCAGTACTTC.

The J gene is TRBJ1-2, the V gene TRBV5-5; D not certain. The germline CDR1 and CDR2 sequences are SGHKS and YYEKEE (reference sequence). This CDR3 spans 14 amino acids. Trimming took 4 bases from V and 1 from J, leaving 11 bases between them. The CDR3 sequence: CASSRDPYNYGYTF. CDR3 sequence (DNA): TGTGCCAGCAGCCGCGACCCCTATAACTATGGCTACACCTTC.

J is TRBJ2-7 and V is TRBV7-2; D uncertain. The ends were cut back, 5 bases at V and 2 bases at J, with 7 bases in the middle. The CDR3 totals 12 residues. The germline V gene has CDR1 SGHTA and CDR2 FQGNSA. CDR3 nucleotide sequence: TGTGCCAGCAGCGCATCTGCCTACGAGCAGTACTTC. This codes for CASSASAYEQYF.

The chain couples TRBV27 to TRBJ1-5; D remains ambiguous. The germline V gene encodes CDR1 MNHEY and CDR2 SMNVEV (reference sequence). This CDR3 has 12 residues. Trimming removed 3 bases at V and 6 bases at J, with 6 bases between. The CDR3 protein is CASSFVGQPQHF. The CDR3 bases are TGTGCCAGCAGTTTTGTGGGTCAGCCCCAGCATTTT.

This chain links TRBV5-6 with TRBJ2-3, with D perhaps TRBD1 (5 bases). Trimming took 4 bases from V and 6 from J, leaving 12 bases between them. There are 13 residues in the CDR3. Per the germline V gene, CDR1 is SGHDT and CDR2 is YYEEEE. The DNA of the CDR3 is TGTGCCAGCAGCCTCCAGGGCGGCGATACGCAGTATTTT. Amino acid sequence: CASSLQGGDTQYF.

J is TRBJ2-7 and V is TRBV7-3, with 8 bases lining up with TRBD1. V gave up 8 bases and J gave up 6 bases; unmatched junction bases: 12. The CDR3 loop spans 14 amino acids. CDR1 and CDR2 from the germline V gene are SGHTA and FQGTGA. The CDR3 region has the DNA TGTGCCAGCTCAAGGACAGGGTTGATGGGCGAGCAGTACTTC. Its protein product is CASSRTGLMGEQYF.

The chain has TRBV10-3 and TRBJ2-1, with TRBD2 matching 10 bases. After removal of 4 bases from V and 9 bases from J, the junction contained 15 bases not matched to a gene. The CDR3 runs 17 residues. The V gene's germline CDR1 is ENHRY and CDR2 SYGVKD. CDR3 sequence: CAISVLAGRAQTGEQFF. In DNA form, the CDR3 reads TGTGCCATCAGTGTACTAGCGGGGCGTGCCCAGACCGGTGAGCAGTTCTTC.